This T cell receptor (beta chain) was recorded in a study of T-cell memory formation after mild COVID-19. Study-level information: Largely, TCR clusters stayed within a single donor. Study-wide points: Within pre-infection memory, some responding clones were found, suggesting cross-reactive memory joined. A balance of CD4 and CD8 characterized clones contracting day 15 to 85, whereas later expanders leaned CD4+.

There are a few counts of this clonotype. Antigen unknown. V was shortened by 5 bases and J by 0 bases, with 13 bases between the two germline ends. In germline, CDR1 is LGHDT, CDR2 YNNKEL (reference sequence). This CDR3 has 16 residues. TCRdb processed the 5' RACE reads anew with MiXCR; each CDR3 protein has one entry. The profile shows about 150,000 distinct CDR3 sequences, 25% of them singletons. The TCR originated in an adult woman who had mild COVID-19 (a few samples of this study predate the infection). Cell type and time point are not known. J is TRBJ2-2 and V is TRBV3-1; D is unclear. Sequenced: PBMCs or a T cell subset sorted from them (not recorded which). CDR3: CASSSGGFSNTGELFF. The CDR3 DNA sequence: TGTGCCAGCAGCTCAGGCGGATTTTCGAACACCGGGGAGCTGTTTTTT. Drawing the rest from reference TRBV3-1 and TRBJ2-2, the complete variable domain is DTAVSQTPKYLVTQMGNDKSIKCEQNLGHDTMYWYKQDSKKFLKIMFSYNNKELIINETVPNRFSPKSPDKAHLNLHINSLELGDSAVYFCASSSGGFSNTGELFFGEGSRLTVL.